These 26 T cell receptor beta chains came from one sample sequenced in a study of vaccination effects on CD4 cells after COVID-19. TCRdb keeps only in-frame clones here, not all; method: immunoSEQ multiplex PCR. The table includes some 68,000 clones, 80% detected once. The ViraFEST assay expanded antigen-specific CD4+ T cells with viral peptide pools before sequencing. Investigators separated out CD4+ T cells once about 10 days of culture had passed. Vaccine recipients, nucleocapsid antibody negative, had no prior SARS-CoV-2 infection. Antigens for these TCRs are unknown. The material was CD4+ T cells from PBMCs cultured with SARS-CoV-2 spike peptides, obtained before COVID-19 vaccination. The receptor source for this set is a human donor who received a COVID-19 vaccine.

The CDR3 DNA sequence: TGTGCCAGCAGCCAAGTGCAACTAGCGGGGGGAAAAGAGACCCAGTACTTC. It specifies CASSQVQLAGGKETQYF. J is TRBJ2-5 and V is TRBV4-2, with 12 nucleotides matching TRBD2. J lost 3 bases, V lost 1 base, and 6 bases had no gene match. The germline gives CDR1 LGHNA, CDR2 YNFKEQ. The CDR3 has 17 residues.

The chain has TRBV28 and TRBJ1-3; D is unclear. CDR3 length: 14 residues. The V gene's germline CDR1 is MDHEN and CDR2 SYDVKM. V shed 7 bases and J shed 1 base, with 11 bases lying between them. This chain's CDR3 is CASNPITSGNTIYF. The CDR3 DNA follows: TGTGCCAGCAACCCAATCACATCTGGAAACACCATATATTTT.

V and J are TRBV6-4 and TRBJ2-3; D is uncertain. CDR3 length equals 15 residues. Germline lookup yields CDR1 MRHNA and CDR2 SNTAGT. Between the trimmed V and J ends, which lost 4 bases and 1 base, there was a span of 12 bases. CDR3 DNA sequence: TGTGCCAGCAGTGGGACGTGGGGTGGCACAGATACGCAGTATTTT. It yields the protein CASSGTWGGTDTQYF.

This chain connects TRBV5-1 to TRBJ2-6; 11 nucleotides align to TRBD1. After removal of 3 bases from V and 4 bases from J, the junction contained 6 bases not matched to a gene. The CDR3 covers 17 residues. Germline values: CDR1 SGHRS, CDR2 YFSETQ. CDR3 sequence (DNA): TGCGCCAGCAGCTCGACCGGACAGGGGGCGGGGGCCAACGTCCTGACTTTC. It codes for CASSSTGQGAGANVLTF. Complete variable domain (other parts from reference TRBV5-1 and TRBJ2-6): KAGVTQTPRYLIKTRGQQVTLSCSPISGHRSVSWYQQTPGQGLQFLFEYFSETQRNKGNFPGRFSGRQFSNSRSEMNVSTLELGDSALYLCASSSTGQGAGANVLTFGAGSRLTVL.

The chain couples TRBV14 to TRBJ2-1; D remains unclear. The ends were cut back, 1 base at V and 2 bases at J, with 9 bases in the middle. Germline CDR1 and CDR2: SGHDN and FVKESK. The length of the CDR3 is 15 residues. The CDR3: CASSQGRRTYNEQFF. Here the CDR3 DNA reads TGTGCCAGCAGCCAAGGTCGCAGGACCTACAATGAGCAGTTCTTC. The full variable domain, in which reference TRBV14 and TRBJ2-1 provide the parts outside the CDR3, is EAGVTQFPSHSVIEKGQTVTLRCDPISGHDNLYWYRRVMGKEIKFLLHFVKESKQDESGMPNNRFLAERTGGTYSTLKVQPAELEDSGVYFCASSQGRRTYNEQFFGPGTRLTVL.

The gene calls are TRBV5-4 and TRBJ2-5, with D uncertain. CDR1 and CDR2 (germline): SGHNT, YYREEE (reference sequence). This CDR3 contains 14 residues. V was shortened by 2 bases and J by 5 bases, with 13 bases between the two germline ends. In nucleotides, the CDR3 is TGTGCCAGCAGCTTCCTCCCAGCACGGGAGACCCAGTACTTC. Amino acid sequence: CASSFLPARETQYF.

V and J are TRBV5-1 and TRBJ2-2; D is ambiguous. V lost 0 bases to trimming and J lost 1 base, with 4 bases between them. The germline gives CDR1 SGHRS, CDR2 YFSETQ. This CDR3 has 14 residues. DNA for the CDR3: TGCGCCAGCAGCTTGGGACAGAACACCGGGGAGCTGTTTTTT. Encoded protein: CASSLGQNTGELFF.

The J gene is TRBJ1-1, the V gene TRBV24-1; D may be TRBD1 (5 bases). Germline-derived CDR1 and CDR2 are KGHDR and SFDVKD. The CDR3 covers 16 residues. The V gene lost 0 bases and the J gene lost 0 bases, with 10 bases spanning the gap. The CDR3 is CATSDLQIRVNTEAFF. In DNA form, the CDR3 reads TGTGCCACCAGTGATTTGCAGATCAGGGTGAACACTGAAGCTTTCTTT.

The rearrangement links TRBV27 to TRBJ2-1, with D perhaps matching TRBD2 (5 bases). V was trimmed by 2 bases and J by 7 bases, leaving 18 bases between them. Germline V gene data show CDR1 as MNHEY and CDR2 as SMNVEV (reference sequence). The CDR3 extends over 16 amino acids. The chain's CDR3 is CASSLSGGRALNEQFF. The CDR3 DNA sequence: TGTGCCAGCAGTTTAAGTGGCGGGCGCGCCCTGAATGAGCAGTTCTTC.

This clone was seen just once. The V gene is TRBV19, the J gene TRBJ1-3; D remains ambiguous. Trimming removed 6 bases from V and 0 bases from J, with 15 bases in between. This CDR3 comprises 16 residues. The germline V gene encodes CDR1 LNHDA and CDR2 SQIVND (reference sequence). This chain's CDR3 is CASSPGFPFSGNTIYF. CDR3 coding DNA: TGTGCCAGTAGCCCGGGTTTTCCTTTCTCTGGAAACACCATATATTTT. The whole variable domain, filled in from reference TRBV19 and TRBJ1-3, reads DGGITQSPKYLFRKEGQNVTLSCEQNLNHDAMYWYRQDPGQGLRLIYYSQIVNDFQKGDIAEGYSVSREKKESFPLTVTSAQKNPTAFYLCASSPGFPFSGNTIYFGEGSWLTVV.

This sequence joins TRBV6-2 or TRBV6-3 and TRBJ1-5, with D maybe TRBD1 (6 bases). The CDR3 is made up of 15 amino acids. Deletions cut 3 bases from V and 6 bases from J, with 15 bases between. Germline CDR1 and CDR2: MNHEY and SVGEGT. The CDR3: CASSYGGGGGQPQHF. DNA of the CDR3: TGTGCCAGCAGTTATGGAGGGGGAGGAGGTCAGCCCCAGCATTTT.

The sample holds one count of this clone. The CDR3 is CASSPGGGGLYGYTF. CDR3 sequence (DNA): TGTGCCAGCAGCCCTGGGGGAGGGGGGCTCTATGGCTACACCTTC. The V gene is TRBV7-3, the J gene TRBJ1-2, with D tentatively TRBD1 (6 bases). Germline CDR1 and CDR2: SGHTA and FQGTGA. The CDR3 loop spans 15 amino acids. The ends were cut back, 5 bases at V and 4 bases at J, with 17 bases in the middle. The variable domain in full, with the rest retrieved from reference TRBV7-3 and TRBJ1-2, is GAGVSQTPSNKVTEKGKYVELRCDPISGHTALYWYRQSLGQGPEFLIYFQGTGAADDSGLPNDRFFAVRPEGSVSTLKIQRTERGDSAVYLCASSPGGGGLYGYTFGSGTRLTVV.

The rearrangement joins TRBV7-2 to TRBJ1-1; D is unresolved. The CDR3 has 13 residues. Deletions cut 6 bases from V and 1 base from J, with 9 bases between. Germline V lookup: CDR1 SGHTA, CDR2 FQGNSA. The CDR3 here is CASRGGRNTEAFF. For the CDR3, the DNA is TGTGCCAGCAGGGGCGGGAGGAACACTGAAGCTTTCTTT.

The chain is built from TRBV19 and TRBJ2-5; D is perhaps TRBD1 or TRBD2 (5 bases each). This CDR3 region has 14 residues. Trimming removed 9 bases at V and 2 bases at J, with 16 bases between. The V gene's germline CDR1 is LNHDA and CDR2 SQIVND (reference sequence). For the CDR3, the DNA is TGTGCCAGCCGGGGACCCACTGCACAAGAGACCCAGTACTTC. Protein sequence: CASRGPTAQETQYF.

V and J are TRBV7-6 and TRBJ2-5; D tentatively reads TRBD1 or TRBD2 (5 bases each). The V end lost 5 bases, the J end lost 1 base, and 17 bases lay between the germline ends. Germline CDR1 SGHVS, CDR2 FNYEAQ. The CDR3 runs to 16 residues. As DNA, the CDR3 is TGTGCCAGCAGCCAGTTGCAGGGTGCGGGCCAAGAGACCCAGTACTTC. Protein product: CASSQLQGAGQETQYF. Drawing the rest from reference TRBV7-6 and TRBJ2-5, the complete variable domain is GAGVSQSPRYKVTKRGQDVALRCDPISGHVSLYWYRQALGQGPEFLTYFNYEAQQDKSGLPNDRFSAERPEGSISTLTIQRTEQRDSAMYRCASSQLQGAGQETQYFGPGTRLLVL.

V is TRBV18 and J is TRBJ1-2, with TRBD1 identical over 11 bases. Trimming cost V 4 bases and J 5 bases; bases outside gene matches: 6. Per germline, CDR1 KGHSH and CDR2 LQKENI. The CDR3 runs 15 residues. CDR3 in amino acids: CASSLTWDRGYGYTF. In DNA, the CDR3 is TGTGCCAGCTCACTCACCTGGGACAGGGGGTATGGCTACACCTTC.

J is TRBJ1-5 and V is TRBV5-8, with 9 bases matching TRBD1. CDR1 is SGHTS, CDR2 YDEGEE, per germline. This CDR3 spans 16 amino acids. V lost 4 bases, J lost 4 bases, and 9 bases stayed unmatched. The CDR3 protein is CASSAGTGTPNQPQHF. CDR3 bases: TGTGCCAGCAGCGCCGGGACAGGGACGCCGAATCAGCCCCAGCATTTT.

The rearrangement uses TRBV18 and TRBJ2-5; 8 bases align to TRBD1. The V gene end was trimmed by 3 bases and the J gene end by 1 base; junction bases not matched to a gene: 1. The CDR3 is 14 amino acids. Germline V gene lookup returns CDR1 KGHSH and CDR2 LQKENI. The CDR3 protein is CASSPTGVQETQYF. The CDR3 DNA reads TGTGCCAGCTCACCGACAGGGGTCCAAGAGACCCAGTACTTC.

The chain is built from TRBV5-4 and TRBJ2-5; weak D call: TRBD1 (5 bases). The germline V gene has CDR1 SGHNT and CDR2 YYREEE (reference sequence). The CDR3 is 14 amino acids. Between the trimmed V and J ends, which lost 5 bases and 4 bases, there was a span of 15 bases. The CDR3 region has the DNA TGTGCCAGCAGAGGGGCTACCACCGGAGAGACCCAGTACTTC. It specifies CASRGATTGETQYF.

This clone appeared once. A junction end diverges from the germline sequence, so it may reflect a read error. The chain employs TRBV6-1 and TRBJ1-3; D is undetermined. The CDR3 is 12 residues long. CDR1 is MNHNS and CDR2 is SASEGT in the germline V gene. DNA for the CDR3: TGTGCCAGCAGCGAAGGTGGAAACACCATATATTTT. It is translated as CASSEGGNTIYF.

The chain uses TRBV7-9 and TRBJ1-1, with 7 bases aligning to TRBD1. V was clipped by 2 bases and J by 4 bases; unmatched bases: 7. CDR1 and CDR2 from the germline V gene are SEHNR and FQNEAQ (reference sequence). The CDR3 is 15 residues long. DNA for the CDR3: TGTGCCAGCAGCTTAAGTGGCGCAGGGGGCACTGAAGCTTTCTTT. Protein product: CASSLSGAGGTEAFF.

The gene calls are TRBV30 and TRBJ1-5; 10 bases are a match to TRBD1. Germline CDR1 is GTSNPN and CDR2 is SVGIG (reference sequence). CDR3 length: 13 amino acids. The CDR3: CAWDRGGNQPQHF. The CDR3 DNA follows: TGTGCGTGGGACAGGGGTGGCAATCAGCCCCAGCATTTT.

This sequence joins TRBV5-1 and TRBJ1-2, with a weak D call TRBD1 (6 bases). This CDR3 comprises 15 residues. CDR1 SGHRS and CDR2 YFSETQ come from the germline V gene. V lost 0 bases to trimming and J lost 1 base, with 10 bases between them. The CDR3 region is CASSLAGGLNYGYTF. DNA of the CDR3: TGCGCCAGCAGCTTGGCCGGGGGCCTTAACTATGGCTACACCTTC. The variable domain in full, with the rest retrieved from reference TRBV5-1 and TRBJ1-2, is KAGVTQTPRYLIKTRGQQVTLSCSPISGHRSVSWYQQTPGQGLQFLFEYFSETQRNKGNFPGRFSGRQFSNSRSEMNVSTLELGDSALYLCASSLAGGLNYGYTFGSGTRLTVV.

The chain uses TRBV6-5 and TRBJ2-1; 9 positions agree with TRBD1. The CDR3 length is 14 residues. V lost 4 bases, J lost 7 bases, and 5 bases stayed unmatched. Germline V gene lookup returns CDR1 MNHEY and CDR2 SVGAGI. The DNA of the CDR3 is TGTGCCAGCAGTTTCTATGGACAGGGGAATGAGCAGTTCTTC. Its translation is CASSFYGQGNEQFF.

The chain carries TRBV27 and TRBJ1-2; 8 bases fit TRBD1. With V trimmed by 2 bases and J by 8 bases, 7 bases remained unmatched. The CDR3 has 14 residues. Germline CDR1 reads MNHEY; CDR2 reads SMNVEV (reference sequence). The CDR3 reads CASSLGYRGYGYTF. The CDR3 DNA follows: TGTGCCAGCAGTTTAGGGTACAGGGGGTACGGCTACACCTTC.

This rearrangement joins TRBV5-1 to TRBJ1-3; a possible D gene is TRBD1 (5 bases). The CDR3 is 16 amino acids. Germline assignment: CDR1 SGHRS and CDR2 YFSETQ. V was trimmed by 3 bases and J by 4 bases, leaving 17 bases between them. The DNA of the CDR3 is TGCGCCAGCAGCTCGGGGCCCCTAGGAGGGGGAAACACCATATATTTT. Translating it yields CASSSGPLGGGNTIYF.